This T cell receptor (beta chain) was recorded in a study of tumor-infiltrating lymphocytes in localized non-small cell lung cancer. Whole-study context: Resected tumor was paired with non-adjacent uninvolved lung from the same patient.

The CDR3 spans 15 residues. CDR1 SGHTA and CDR2 FQGTGA come from the germline V gene. The V end was cut by 1 base, the J end by 0 bases, with 7 bases between. Sequenced by immunoSEQ multiplex PCR; TCRdb stores in-frame clones only, minus some. The sample carries approximately 9,500 clones, roughly 70% recorded once. This clone is a singleton in its sample. Antigen unknown. The study, taken as a whole, reports: Tumors had more T cell infiltration than uninvolved lung, per TCRbeta sequencing and CD3 counts. Tumor T-cell fraction was not associated with recurrence-free survival.

The material sequenced was lung tumor tissue. The chain carries TRBV7-3 and TRBJ2-1; D not resolved. The clonotype was recovered from a human donor with non-small cell lung cancer. CDR3 protein: CASSLIPGSYNEQFF. CDR3 DNA: TGTGCCAGCAGCTTAATACCCGGCTCCTACAATGAGCAGTTCTTC.